This passage covers 32 T cell receptor beta chains from one sample sequenced in a study of neurological immune-mediated disorders. TCRdb reprocessed the 5' RACE reads with MiXCR, giving one entry per CDR3 protein. Here the sample spans 14,000 or so distinct CDR3 sequences, approximately 7% being singletons. Sequences were obtained from CD8+ T cells from blood. All receptors derive from a woman in her thirties or forties in good health.

At least ten counts were recorded for this clonotype. The V call is TRBV15, the J call TRBJ2-1, with 10 nucleotides matching TRBD2. The CDR3 has 13 amino acids. V gave up 5 bases and J gave up 10 bases; unmatched junction bases: 5. Germline V gene data show CDR1 as LNHNV and CDR2 as YYDKDF (reference sequence). The CDR3 sequence: CATSLAGAREQFF. CDR3 DNA sequence: TGTGCCACCAGCCTAGCGGGAGCTCGCGAGCAGTTCTTC.

By share of the sample, this clonotype is medium-sized. The chain carries TRBV6-5 and TRBJ2-1; 8 nucleotides match TRBD2. Unmatched junction bases numbered 5, after V lost 4 bases and J lost 9 bases. The germline V gene encodes CDR1 MNHEY and CDR2 SVGAGI. The CDR3 runs 13 residues. CDR3 loop: CASSFIGGGEQFF. CDR3 DNA: TGTGCCAGCAGTTTCATCGGGGGGGGTGAGCAGTTCTTC.

This clonotype appeared many times. The rearrangement links TRBV28 to TRBJ2-1; the D call may be TRBD1 or TRBD2 (5 bases each). The CDR3 runs to 11 residues. Germline V lookup: CDR1 MDHEN, CDR2 SYDVKM. V was cut by 7 bases and J by 7 bases, with 8 bases left in between. The CDR3 nucleotides read TGTGCCAGCAAAGGGGAGAATGAGCAGTTCTTC. Residues: CASKGENEQFF.

In this sample, this clonotype turned up many times. The chain joins TRBV5-1 to TRBJ2-3; D perhaps matches TRBD1 (7 bases). The CDR3 has 15 amino acids. Deletions cut 0 bases from V and 3 bases from J, with 11 bases between. Germline CDR1 reads SGHRS; CDR2 reads YFSETQ. In DNA, the CDR3 is TGCGCCAGCAGCTTGGGGCCAGGGGGGACAGATACGCAGTATTTT. Amino acid sequence: CASSLGPGGTDTQYF.

The sample holds many counts of this clonotype. The chain combines TRBV3-1 with TRBJ2-3, with 7 positions matching TRBD2. The ends lost 3 bases at V and 2 bases at J; junction bases unmatched: 14. The germline gives CDR1 LGHDT, CDR2 YNNKEL (reference sequence). The CDR3 contains 18 residues. The CDR3 nucleotides are TGTGCCAGCAGCCACCGTTGGCGGGCGGGGGAGGCCACAGATACGCAGTATTTT. Amino acid sequence: CASSHRWRAGEATDTQYF.

This clonotype was recorded many times. The genes are TRBV5-1 and TRBJ2-7; D is unresolved. The CDR3 sequence is 13 residues long. Germline V gives CDR1 SGHRS, CDR2 YFSETQ. Trimming took 4 bases from V and 3 from J, leaving 11 bases between them. The CDR3 sequence is CASSMGQVYEQYF. The CDR3 nucleotides read TGCGCCAGCAGCATGGGTCAGGTCTACGAGCAGTACTTC. Using reference TRBV5-1 and TRBJ2-7 for the parts outside the CDR3, the full variable domain is KAGVTQTPRYLIKTRGQQVTLSCSPISGHRSVSWYQQTPGQGLQFLFEYFSETQRNKGNFPGRFSGRQFSNSRSEMNVSTLELGDSALYLCASSMGQVYEQYFGPGTRLTVT.

This clonotype was counted many times. The chain employs TRBV11-2 and TRBJ2-2; possibly TRBD1 for D (5 bases). The germline gives CDR1 SGHAT, CDR2 FQNNGV. CDR3 length: 12 amino acids. CDR3 sequence: CVHRGNTGELFF. For the CDR3, the DNA is TGTGTTCATAGGGGGAACACCGGGGAGCTGTTTTTT.

This clonotype was observed at least ten times. The chain recombines TRBV29-1 with TRBJ2-1; D call uncertain. V lost 5 bases and J 1 base, leaving 15 bases between the germline ends. Germline CDR1 is SQVTM and CDR2 is ANQGSEA. CDR3 size: 15 residues. DNA of the CDR3: TGCAGCGTTTCCCTCTCCGGGCGGTCCTACAATGAGCAGTTCTTC. It translates to CSVSLSGRSYNEQFF.

Ten or more counts support this clonotype. The rearrangement uses TRBV20-1 and TRBJ2-7, with 10 bases fitting TRBD2. CDR1 and CDR2 (germline): DFQATT, SNEGSKA (reference sequence). The junction had 11 bases not matched to a gene; V was cut back by 0 bases and J by 6 bases. This CDR3 region has 16 residues. In DNA form, the CDR3 reads TGCAGTGCTAGAGATGCTAGCGGGAGTTCGGCGGGCGAGCAGTACTTC. The encoded protein is CSARDASGSSAGEQYF.

This clonotype was seen ten or more times. V is TRBV11-2 and J is TRBJ1-1; no firm D call. The V gene lost 1 base and the J gene lost 7 bases, with 10 bases spanning the gap. CDR1 is SGHAT, CDR2 FQNNGV, per germline. The CDR3 is 13 amino acids. CDR3 coding DNA: TGTGCCAGCAGCTTAGGGACGGGATATGAAGCTTTCTTT. Its protein product is CASSLGTGYEAFF.

This clonotype was seen ten or more times. J is TRBJ2-4 and V is TRBV7-9; TRBD2 aligns across 9 bases. CDR3 size: 17 residues. The germline V gene has CDR1 SEHNR and CDR2 FQNEAQ (reference sequence). Losses at the gene ends were 4 bases for V and 0 bases for J; bases not matched to a gene: 7. The CDR3 nucleotides read TGTGCCAGCAGCTCTCCGACTAGCGGAGTAGCCAAAAACATTCAGTACTTC. This codes for CASSSPTSGVAKNIQYF.

This clonotype was observed at least ten times. The V call is TRBV28, the J call TRBJ1-1, with TRBD1 matching 7 bases. The germline gives CDR1 MDHEN, CDR2 SYDVKM. The CDR3 has 15 amino acids. V lost 5 bases to trimming and J lost 5 bases; unmatched junction nucleotides: 11. The CDR3 is CASSEIGGRWTEAFF. The CDR3 DNA sequence: TGTGCCAGCAGTGAAATAGGGGGCAGGTGGACTGAAGCTTTCTTT. Full variable domain (missing parts from reference TRBV28 and TRBJ1-1): DVKVTQSSRYLVKRTGEKVFLECVQDMDHENMFWYRQDPGLGLRLIYFSYDVKMKEKGDIPEGYSVSREKKERFSLILESASTNQTSMYLCASSEIGGRWTEAFFGQGTRLTVV.

This clonotype was seen many times. The chain links TRBV6-2 or TRBV6-3 to TRBJ1-1, with D perhaps matching TRBD1 (6 bases). Germline CDR1 is MNHEY and CDR2 is SVGEGT. Between the trimmed V and J ends, which lost 4 bases and 10 bases, there was a span of 13 bases. This CDR3 spans 12 amino acids. The CDR3 is CASSWGTFGAFF. In DNA, the CDR3 is TGTGCCAGCAGTTGGGGGACATTCGGAGCTTTCTTT.

This clonotype was seen repeatedly, ten times or more. This CDR3 is CSARVLQGSNQPQHF. CDR3 bases: TGCAGTGCCAGGGTGCTCCAGGGGAGCAATCAGCCCCAGCATTTT. J is TRBJ1-5 and V is TRBV20-1; perhaps TRBD1 as D (6 bases). Germline assignment: CDR1 DFQATT and CDR2 SNEGSKA (reference sequence). Trimming stripped 6 bases from V and 1 base from J, with 16 bases between. CDR3 size: 15 residues.

This clonotype occurred many times. The chain combines TRBV11-2 with TRBJ1-6, with D perhaps matching TRBD1 (5 bases). Germline CDR1 is SGHAT and CDR2 is FQNNGV. Trimming shortened V by 2 bases and J by 0 bases, and 11 bases separated the two germline ends. CDR3 size: 17 residues. The CDR3 sequence: CASSLLPQGSYNSPLHF. The CDR3 DNA follows: TGTGCCAGCAGCTTACTGCCCCAGGGCTCCTATAATTCACCCCTCCACTTT.

At least ten counts were recorded for this clonotype. The chain couples TRBV25-1 to TRBJ1-1; D call uncertain. The ends were cut back, 8 bases at V and 2 bases at J, with 6 bases in the middle. CDR3 size: 11 residues. Germline values: CDR1 MGHDK, CDR2 SYGVNS. CDR3 coding DNA: TGTGCCAGCGCCTTTAACACTGAAGCTTTCTTT. Translating it yields CASAFNTEAFF.

This clonotype was observed many times. The chain uses TRBV7-6 and TRBJ2-1, with 13 nucleotides matching TRBD2. Trimming removed 5 bases from V and 7 bases from J; junction bases left unmatched: 5. The CDR3 contains 15 residues. From germline, CDR1 is SGHVS and CDR2 FNYEAQ. The CDR3 nucleotides are TGTGCCAGCAGCACTCGGACTAGCGGGAGAAATGAGCAGTTCTTC. This encodes CASSTRTSGRNEQFF.

This clonotype was recorded at least ten times. This sequence joins TRBV6-1 and TRBJ2-7; the D gene is possibly TRBD2 (5 bases). V lost 1 base and J lost 2, with 12 bases in between. In germline, CDR1 is MNHNS, CDR2 SASEGT. This CDR3 contains 15 residues. CDR3 nucleotide sequence: TGTGCCAGCAGTGAAGGAGGGCTTAGCGCCTACGAGCAGTACTTC. This codes for CASSEGGLSAYEQYF.

This clonotype was seen many times. This chain connects TRBV14 to TRBJ2-1, with D perhaps TRBD2 (6 bases). CDR1 and CDR2 from the germline V gene are SGHDN and FVKESK. This CDR3 comprises 18 residues. Between the trimmed V and J ends, which lost 3 bases and 3 bases, there was a span of 21 bases. CDR3 nucleotides: TGTGCCAGCAGCCAGCGGTGGGGCCCGGGACTGGTCTACAATGAGCAGTTCTTC. The encoded protein is CASSQRWGPGLVYNEQFF.

The chain has TRBV7-7 and TRBJ2-1; 10 bases align to TRBD1. The CDR3 is 15 residues long. Germline CDR1 is SSHAT and CDR2 is FNYEAQ (reference sequence). V was clipped by 5 bases and J by 2 bases; unmatched bases: 3. The CDR3 is CASSSGQGAYNEQFF. In nucleotides, the CDR3 is TGTGCCAGCAGCAGCGGACAGGGGGCCTACAATGAGCAGTTCTTC.

This clonotype was seen many times. This chain uses TRBV2 with TRBJ1-5; the match to TRBD1 covers 7 bases. Germline V gene data show CDR1 as SNHLY and CDR2 as FYNNEI. This CDR3 has 14 residues. V dropped 8 bases and J dropped 5; count of bases not matched to a gene: 9. CDR3 amino acids: CASASQGGDQPQHF. DNA of the CDR3: TGTGCCAGCGCTAGCCAGGGGGGGGATCAGCCCCAGCATTTT.

Only a few counts were recorded for this clonotype. This chain's CDR3 is CASSMRGDYLPYNEQFF. The CDR3 nucleotides read TGTGCCAGTAGTATGAGGGGGGACTACCTACCCTACAATGAGCAGTTCTTC. The chain links TRBV19 to TRBJ2-1, with a possible D match to TRBD2 (7 bases). The CDR3 length is 17 residues. Germline V CDR1 and CDR2: LNHDA, SQIVND (reference sequence). The ends were cut back, 3 bases at V and 2 bases at J, with 17 bases in the middle.

By share, this clonotype counts as medium-sized. The chain couples TRBV5-6 to TRBJ1-2; no clear D gene. Looked up from germline, CDR1 is SGHDT and CDR2 is YYEEEE. The CDR3 has 13 residues. V lost 1 base and J 6 bases, leaving 10 bases between the germline ends. The DNA for the CDR3 is TGTGCCAGCAGCTTGTTGGATGGTGATGGCTACACCTTC. This codes for CASSLLDGDGYTF.

This clonotype was seen ten or more times. The J gene is TRBJ1-2, the V gene TRBV20-1; D gene ambiguous. The germline V gene has CDR1 DFQATT and CDR2 SNEGSKA (reference sequence). The CDR3 loop spans 15 amino acids. The V end lost 1 base, the J end lost 5 bases, and 17 bases lay between the germline ends. The CDR3 protein is CSARAPNERAYGYTF. CDR3 bases: TGCAGTGCTAGAGCGCCGAATGAACGGGCATATGGCTACACCTTC.

This clonotype was detected ten times or more. This rearrangement joins TRBV6-5 to TRBJ2-1; 8 positions match TRBD2. CDR1 and CDR2 from the germline V gene are MNHEY and SVGAGI. The CDR3 is 14 residues long. The ends lost 6 bases at V and 10 bases at J; junction bases unmatched: 11. The CDR3 region has the DNA TGTGCCAGCAGGGTTACGGGAGGGCCGTGGGAGCAGTTCTTC. As protein: CASRVTGGPWEQFF.

The sample holds many counts of this clonotype. J is TRBJ2-3 and V is TRBV6-5; 7 positions match TRBD2. This CDR3 is 13 amino acids long. After removal of 8 bases from V and 2 bases from J, the junction contained 4 bases not matched to a gene. Germline V gene data show CDR1 as MNHEY and CDR2 as SVGAGI. The CDR3 here is CASGRGTTDTQYF. CDR3 DNA sequence: TGTGCCAGCGGGCGGGGGACCACAGATACGCAGTATTTT.

There are many counts of this clonotype. The chain links TRBV20-1 to TRBJ2-2, with D perhaps TRBD1 (6 bases). Germline values: CDR1 DFQATT, CDR2 SNEGSKA (reference sequence). V was cut by 6 bases and J by 4 bases, with 9 bases left in between. The CDR3 length is 12 residues. CDR3 sequence: CSARTATGELFF. CDR3 in DNA: TGCAGTGCCAGGACAGCCACCGGGGAGCTGTTTTTT.

This clonotype was recorded many times. The V call is TRBV5-5, the J call TRBJ2-5, with a tentative D call TRBD1 (7 bases). This CDR3 is 15 amino acids long. Per the germline V gene, CDR1 is SGHKS and CDR2 is YYEKEE (reference sequence). V dropped 4 bases and J dropped 5 bases, with 18 bases sitting between them. DNA of the CDR3: TGTGCCAGCAGCCTTCAGACATCAGGGGGGGAGACCCAGTACTTC. It translates to CASSLQTSGGETQYF.

This clonotype was detected many times. This sequence joins TRBV28 and TRBJ1-5, with D tentatively TRBD1 (6 bases). V was pared by 3 bases and J by 4 bases, with 13 bases between. Per germline, CDR1 MDHEN and CDR2 SYDVKM. This CDR3 has 15 residues. The CDR3 nucleotides are TGTGCCAGCAGTTTGAGGGGGGTCGCAAATCAGCCCCAGCATTTT. Protein product: CASSLRGVANQPQHF. Looking up the rest from reference TRBV28 and TRBJ1-5 gives the full variable domain: DVKVTQSSRYLVKRTGEKVFLECVQDMDHENMFWYRQDPGLGLRLIYFSYDVKMKEKGDIPEGYSVSREKKERFSLILESASTNQTSMYLCASSLRGVANQPQHFGDGTRLSIL.

This clonotype was counted many times. The V and J genes are TRBV10-2 and TRBJ2-2; no reliable D call. CDR3 length: 13 residues. V was clipped by 3 bases and J by 5 bases, with 7 bases between them. Germline-derived CDR1 and CDR2 are WSHSY and SAAADI. CDR3: CASSDLSTGELFF. CDR3 sequence (DNA): TGCGCCAGCAGTGACCTTTCTACCGGGGAGCTGTTTTTT.

This clonotype has ten or more counts. J is TRBJ2-7 and V is TRBV4-1; TRBD1 matches at 11 bases. This CDR3 comprises 15 residues. The germline CDR1 and CDR2 sequences are MGHRA and YSYEKL. V lost 0 bases to trimming and J lost 7 bases; unmatched junction nucleotides: 5. The CDR3 region is CASSQEGQGVREQYF. CDR3 sequence (DNA): TGCGCCAGCAGCCAAGAGGGACAGGGGGTGAGGGAGCAGTACTTC.

There are many counts of this clonotype. A much larger clonotype is one base distant, so this may be a read error. The gene calls are TRBV4-1 and TRBJ2-1; 8 bases map to TRBD2. Germline CDR1 and CDR2: MGHRA and YSYEKL. The CDR3 has 16 amino acids. For the CDR3, the DNA is TGCGCCAGCAACCAAGTCGCAAGCGGGAGTCGGAATGAGCAGTTCTTC. It specifies CASNQVASGSRNEQFF.